The 27 T cell receptor beta chains listed next were all sequenced from one sample in a study of T cell repertoires in cytomegalovirus infection. One entry per CDR3 protein results from TCRdb running MiXCR on the reads. This table holds roughly 200,000 distinct CDR3 sequences, about 18% found once. Sequenced material: CD8+ T cells from PBMCs. These receptors were collected from a human donor in good health (CMV status not recorded). Some clones in this sample may be carry-over from other donors' samples.

The V and J genes are TRBV12-3 or TRBV12-4 and TRBJ2-7; 9 bases align to TRBD2. The trim removed 5 bases at V and 4 bases at J, leaving 3 bases unmatched. The CDR3 is 13 residues long. The CDR3 spells CASSPGLAYEQYF. The CDR3 nucleotides are TGTGCCAGCAGTCCCGGACTAGCGTACGAGCAGTACTTC.

This rearrangement joins TRBV12-3 or TRBV12-4 to TRBJ2-2, with D maybe TRBD1 (7 bases). This CDR3 is built from 15 residues. V was pared by 6 bases and J by 2 bases, with 13 bases between. The CDR3 DNA reads as TGTGCCAGCAGCTCGGAGGGGGCAAACACCGGGGAGCTGTTTTTT. This translates into CASSSEGANTGELFF.

The chain employs TRBV12-3 or TRBV12-4 and TRBJ2-3; D may match TRBD1 or TRBD2 (5 bases each). The CDR3 runs to 14 residues. Between the trimmed V and J ends, which lost 7 bases and 6 bases, there was a span of 17 bases. This CDR3 reads CASTWDRPHDTQYF. In nucleotides, the CDR3 is TGTGCCAGCACCTGGGACCGACCTCACGATACGCAGTATTTT.

This rearrangement joins TRBV12-3 or TRBV12-4 to TRBJ2-6; D remains ambiguous. The CDR3 spans 14 residues. The V gene lost 7 bases and the J gene lost 2 bases, with 9 bases spanning the gap. In DNA, the CDR3 is TGTGCCAGCACCACGGTTGCTGGGGCCAACGTCCTGACTTTC. Translating gives CASTTVAGANVLTF.

The CDR3 DNA is TGTGCCAGCAGTGCTTACAACCTAGCGGAGACCCTCACAGATACGCAGTATTTT. Its translation is CASSAYNLAETLTDTQYF. The chain uses TRBV28 and TRBJ2-3, with 7 positions matching TRBD2. The V and J ends lost 5 bases and 2 bases, in that order; junction bases with no gene match: 16. This CDR3 is 18 amino acids long. Germline V gene data show CDR1 as MDHEN and CDR2 as SYDVKM.

V and J are TRBV28 and TRBJ2-2; D uncertain. This CDR3 region has 14 residues. From germline, CDR1 is MDHEN and CDR2 SYDVKM. The ends were cut back, 6 bases at V and 7 bases at J, with 15 bases in the middle. The CDR3 DNA sequence: TGTGCCAGCAGCCTGACACGGGTTGGCGGGGAGCTGTTTTTT. It codes for CASSLTRVGGELFF. The complete variable domain, with remaining parts taken from reference TRBV28 and TRBJ2-2, reads DVKVTQSSRYLVKRTGEKVFLECVQDMDHENMFWYRQDPGLGLRLIYFSYDVKMKEKGDIPEGYSVSREKKERFSLILESASTNQTSMYLCASSLTRVGGELFFGEGSRLTVL.

The chain links TRBV14 to TRBJ2-7; possibly TRBD1 or TRBD2 for D (5 bases each). This CDR3 spans 15 amino acids. V lost 1 base to trimming and J lost 2 bases, with 12 bases between them. Germline V gene lookup returns CDR1 SGHDN and CDR2 FVKESK. CDR3 amino acids: CASSQGSGPPYEQYF. The CDR3 nucleotides are TGTGCCAGCAGCCAAGGGTCGGGGCCGCCCTACGAGCAGTACTTC.

In this sample, this clonotype turned up a few times. The rearrangement joins TRBV10-3 to TRBJ2-3; D unresolved. This CDR3 region has 13 residues. Trimming shortened V by 1 base and J by 6 bases, and 8 bases separated the two germline ends. Germline values: CDR1 ENHRY, CDR2 SYGVKD. CDR3 bases: TGTGCCATCAGTGAGTTTAAGGCTGATACGCAGTATTTT. This encodes CAISEFKADTQYF.

The chain carries TRBV11-1 and TRBJ2-2; 8 bases match TRBD1. Unmatched junction bases numbered 4, after V lost 1 base and J lost 6 bases. Germline lookup yields CDR1 SGHAT and CDR2 FQDESV (reference sequence). CDR3 length: 15 amino acids. The CDR3 region has the DNA TGTGCCAGCAGCTTAGGAGGACAGGGATCCGGGGAGCTGTTTTTT. Translating it yields CASSLGGQGSGELFF.

The chain combines TRBV5-6 with TRBJ2-2; D is unresolved. V was shortened by 2 bases and J by 6 bases, with 11 bases between the two germline ends. The germline V gene encodes CDR1 SGHDT and CDR2 YYEEEE. CDR3 length: 14 amino acids. The CDR3 protein is CASSFSGVPGELFF. The CDR3 DNA reads TGTGCCAGCAGCTTTTCCGGAGTCCCCGGGGAGCTGTTTTTT.

This clonotype came up many times. The gene calls are TRBV7-2 and TRBJ2-5, with 7 positions matching TRBD1. The CDR3 totals 14 residues. Germline CDR1 reads SGHTA; CDR2 reads FQGNSA. The V gene end was trimmed by 3 bases and the J gene end by 4 bases; junction bases not matched to a gene: 5. As DNA, the CDR3 is TGTGCCAGCAGCTTGAGGGGGCGGTCAGAGACCCAGTACTTC. Its protein is CASSLRGRSETQYF.

This rearrangement joins TRBV14 to TRBJ2-7; 11 nucleotides align to TRBD2. Trimming at V came to 3 bases and at J to 1 base, leaving 11 bases not matched to a gene. The CDR3 has 18 amino acids. The germline gives CDR1 SGHDN, CDR2 FVKESK. The CDR3 bases are TGTGCCAGCAGCCATACTGAATTAACTAGCGGGGGTTCCTACGAGCAGTACTTC. Amino acids: CASSHTELTSGGSYEQYF. The full variable domain, completed using reference TRBV14 and TRBJ2-7, is EAGVTQFPSHSVIEKGQTVTLRCDPISGHDNLYWYRRVMGKEIKFLLHFVKESKQDESGMPNNRFLAERTGGTYSTLKVQPAELEDSGVYFCASSHTELTSGGSYEQYFGPGTRLTVT.

This clonotype was seen many times. The CDR3 bases are TGTGCCAGCAGTTTAGGGAGCGGCTATGGCTACACCTTC. It codes for CASSLGSGYGYTF. The chain has TRBV12-3 or TRBV12-4 and TRBJ1-2; no clear D gene. The CDR3 sequence is 13 residues long. Trimming took 1 base from V and 4 from J, leaving 7 bases between them.

J is TRBJ2-1 and V is TRBV3-1, with D perhaps matching TRBD1 (5 bases). The CDR3 sequence is 14 residues long. Germline V gene lookup returns CDR1 LGHDT and CDR2 YNNKEL (reference sequence). The V end lost 0 bases, the J end lost 7 bases, and 10 bases lay between the germline ends. CDR3 in DNA: TGTGCCAGCAGCCAAGAAGGGGCAAAGAATGAGCAGTTCTTC. Translating gives CASSQEGAKNEQFF.

This chain connects TRBV6-2 or TRBV6-3 to TRBJ2-7, with D tentatively TRBD2 (5 bases). This CDR3 contains 17 residues. V gave up 2 bases and J gave up 0 bases, with 17 bases separating them. CDR1 is MNHEY and CDR2 is SVGEGT in the germline V gene. The CDR3 DNA reads TGTGCCAGCAGTTACGAATTCGGGAACGGACCCTCCTACGAGCAGTACTTC. Protein: CASSYEFGNGPSYEQYF.

This clonotype was picked up many times. This chain connects TRBV28 to TRBJ2-7, with 7 bases identical to TRBD1. The germline CDR1 and CDR2 sequences are MDHEN and SYDVKM. CDR3 size: 13 residues. V lost 2 bases to trimming and J lost 2 bases; unmatched junction nucleotides: 0. The CDR3 coding sequence is TGTGCCAGCAGTTTACAGGGGGCCTACGAGCAGTACTTC. Encoded protein: CASSLQGAYEQYF.

The gene calls are TRBV9 and TRBJ2-5; no clear D. The CDR3 length is 15 residues. Looked up from germline, CDR1 is SGDLS and CDR2 is YYNGEE. The V and J ends lost 0 bases and 1 base respectively, with 10 bases between them. CDR3 region: CASSVEGQTQETQYF. CDR3 in DNA: TGTGCCAGCAGCGTAGAAGGGCAGACCCAAGAGACCCAGTACTTC.

The sample holds a few counts of this clonotype. V and J are TRBV7-9 and TRBJ2-3; D uncertain. Germline V gene lookup returns CDR1 SEHNR and CDR2 FQNEAQ (reference sequence). This CDR3 is 16 amino acids long. Trimming removed 7 bases at V and 0 bases at J, with 17 bases between. The CDR3, as DNA: TGTGCCAGCACCTCCTCGACACAACGGAGCACAGATACGCAGTATTTT. It encodes CASTSSTQRSTDTQYF.

In its sample, this clonotype was seen a few times. In DNA form, the CDR3 reads TGTGCCAGCAGCTTGAGCCTGGGACGTCAGCCCCAGCATTTT. Translation gives CASSLSLGRQPQHF. The chain has TRBV7-8 and TRBJ1-5; D is perhaps TRBD1 (5 bases). The CDR3 totals 14 residues. Trimming took 3 bases from V and 6 from J, leaving 12 bases between them. Germline loops: CDR1 SGHVS, CDR2 FQNEAQ.

The V gene is TRBV2, the J gene TRBJ2-1, with D perhaps matching TRBD1 or TRBD2 (6 bases each). This CDR3 spans 15 amino acids. Germline V lookup: CDR1 SNHLY, CDR2 FYNNEI. The germline V and J ends were trimmed by 6 bases and 5 bases, with 17 bases remaining between them. The CDR3 reads CASRSGASRDNEQFF. CDR3 DNA sequence: TGTGCCAGCAGATCGGGGGCCAGCCGCGACAATGAGCAGTTCTTC.

The gene calls are TRBV28 and TRBJ2-7; D is ambiguous. Looked up from germline, CDR1 is MDHEN and CDR2 is SYDVKM. The CDR3 sequence is 13 residues long. Trimming removed 4 bases at V and 3 bases at J, with 10 bases between. The CDR3 coding sequence is TGTGCCAGCAGTTCCGCTAGAGTCTACGAGCAGTACTTC. Translating it yields CASSSARVYEQYF.

J is TRBJ1-1 and V is TRBV30; no firm D call. The CDR3 runs to 12 residues. Germline V lookup: CDR1 GTSNPN, CDR2 SVGIG (reference sequence). V dropped 0 bases and J dropped 4 bases, with 6 bases sitting between them. The CDR3 nucleotides read TGTGCCTGGAGTGTAAGTCGCACTGAAGCTTTCTTT. Its translation: CAWSVSRTEAFF. The variable domain in full, completed from reference TRBV30 and TRBJ1-1, reads SQTIHQWPATLVQPVGSPLSLECTVEGTSNPNLYWYRQAAGRGLQLLFYSVGIGQISSEVPQNLSASRPQDRQFILSSKKLLLSDSGFYLCAWSVSRTEAFFGQGTRLTVV.

This clonotype was seen a few times. The genes are TRBV7-9 and TRBJ2-7; tentatively, D is TRBD1 or TRBD2 (6 bases each). Deletions cut 5 bases from V and 2 bases from J, with 16 bases between. The CDR3 contains 15 residues. CDR1 and CDR2 (germline): SEHNR, FQNEAQ (reference sequence). The CDR3 DNA reads TGTGCCAGCAGCGAGCGCGGGGACAACACCTACGAGCAGTACTTC. It specifies CASSERGDNTYEQYF.

This clonotype has a handful of counts. CDR3 DNA sequence: TGTGCCAGCAGCTCCTTGGGTCAAGATACGCAGTATTTT. Translation gives CASSSLGQDTQYF. The gene calls are TRBV11-2 and TRBJ2-3; D uncertain. The V and J ends lost 4 bases and 5 bases respectively, with 10 bases between them. Germline values: CDR1 SGHAT, CDR2 FQNNGV. The CDR3 sequence is 13 residues long.

Only a few counts were recorded for this clonotype. The gene calls are TRBV27 and TRBJ2-3; 8 bases agree with TRBD2. V was pared by 4 bases and J by 6 bases, with 12 bases of the junction left unmatched. CDR3 length: 16 residues. Germline V gene sequence: CDR1 MNHEY, CDR2 SMNVEV (reference sequence). In DNA form, the CDR3 reads TGTGCCAGCAGTTGGGGGGTAGCGGGGCTTCGGGATACGCAGTATTTT. Its protein product is CASSWGVAGLRDTQYF.

With respect to this clonotype: Germline is not matched at one junction end, which may reflect a read error. The rearrangement joins TRBV12-3 or TRBV12-4 to TRBJ1-6; possibly TRBD1 for D (5 bases). CDR3 size: 16 residues. The CDR3 loop reads CVSSWGESSYNSPLHF. The CDR3 DNA reads as TGTGTCAGCAGTTGGGGCGAGAGCTCCTATAATTCACCCCTCCACTTT.

The gene calls are TRBV29-1 and TRBJ2-1; no clear D gene. Trimming left V 5 bases short and J 9 bases short, with 8 bases between. This CDR3 region has 10 residues. CDR1 is SQVTM, CDR2 ANQGSEA, per germline. As DNA, the CDR3 is TGCAGCGTTTTGCTGGGTGAGCAGTTCTTC. This encodes CSVLLGEQFF.